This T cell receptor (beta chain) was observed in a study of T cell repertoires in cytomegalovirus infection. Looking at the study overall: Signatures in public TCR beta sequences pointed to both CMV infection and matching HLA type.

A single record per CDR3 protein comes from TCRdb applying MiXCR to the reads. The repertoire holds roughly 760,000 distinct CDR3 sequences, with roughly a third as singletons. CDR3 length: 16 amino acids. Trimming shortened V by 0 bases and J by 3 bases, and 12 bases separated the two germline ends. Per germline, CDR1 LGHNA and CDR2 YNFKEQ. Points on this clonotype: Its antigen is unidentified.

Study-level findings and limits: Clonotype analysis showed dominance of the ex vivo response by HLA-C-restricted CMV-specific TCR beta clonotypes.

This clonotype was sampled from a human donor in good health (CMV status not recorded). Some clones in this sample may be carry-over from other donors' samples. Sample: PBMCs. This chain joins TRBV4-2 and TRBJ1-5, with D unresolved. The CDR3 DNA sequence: TGTGCCAGCAGCCAAGAATTCTTGACGGTCAATCAGCCCCAGCATTTT. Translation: CASSQEFLTVNQPQHF.